What follows are 32 T cell receptor beta chains derived from one specimen sequenced in a study of CD8 T cells in Susac syndrome (dated by TCRdb to the late 2010s). Libraries were prepared through the immunoSEQ multiplex PCR assay. RNA was extracted using the RNeasy kit, and about 0.45 to 1 ug of the RNA was reverse transcribed with random hexamers. Clones were called with MiXCR by TCRdb after fastp trimmed the public reads at Q25, and only in-frame beta chains were retained. Rows are combined by CDR3 protein, so each entry shows the most common genes and DNA. Across this sample there are 250,000 to 300,000 distinct CDR3 sequences, with about 91% seen only once. Together, the top ten hold approximately 0.2% of the sample. What was sequenced was CD8+ T cells from PBMCs. These TCRs come from a human donor with multiple sclerosis.

The chain has TRBV6-6 and TRBJ2-7; 9 bases line up with TRBD2. Germline loops: CDR1 MNHNY, CDR2 SVGAGI (reference sequence). The length of the CDR3 is 16 residues. The V gene end was trimmed by 1 base and the J gene end by 5 bases; junction bases not matched to a gene: 9. The CDR3 is CASSYLGSGGQDEQYF. The CDR3 DNA follows: TGTGCCAGCAGTTACTTGGGTAGCGGGGGACAAGACGAGCAGTACTTC.

Points on this clonotype: An end of the junction differs from the germline gene, which may be a read error. The chain is built from TRBV4-3 and TRBJ2-1, with 9 nucleotides matching TRBD1. This CDR3 region has 16 residues. Germline CDR1 and CDR2: LGHNA and YSLEER. This CDR3 is CASSREEGQGYNEQFF. The CDR3 region has the DNA TGCGCCAGCAGCCGAGAAGAGGGACAGGGTTACAACGAGCAGTTCTTC.

This chain uses TRBV20-1 with TRBJ1-1, with TRBD1 identical over 7 bases. Per germline, CDR1 DFQATT and CDR2 SNEGSKA (reference sequence). V gave up 4 bases and J gave up 5 bases; unmatched junction bases: 7. The CDR3 totals 13 residues. The CDR3 here is CSATTGQVTEAFF. As DNA, the CDR3 is TGCAGTGCTACGACAGGACAGGTTACTGAAGCTTTCTTT.

The CDR3: CASSQVVGHFQETQYF. The CDR3 DNA follows: TGCGCCAGCAGCCAAGTTGTCGGACATTTCCAAGAGACCCAGTACTTC. The chain is built from TRBV4-1 and TRBJ2-5; weak D call: TRBD1 (5 bases). The V gene lost 1 base and the J gene lost 1 base, with 13 bases spanning the gap. This CDR3 region has 16 residues. CDR1 and CDR2 from the germline V gene are MGHRA and YSYEKL.

The chain is built from TRBV28 and TRBJ2-3; TRBD1 aligns across 7 bases. The CDR3 has 15 residues. The V gene's germline CDR1 is MDHEN and CDR2 SYDVKM. V shed 3 bases and J 2 bases; nucleotides not matched to a gene: 5. CDR3 region: CASSFPDRATDTQYF. CDR3 DNA sequence: TGTGCCAGCAGTTTTCCTGACAGGGCCACAGATACGCAGTATTTT. The full variable domain, completed using reference TRBV28 and TRBJ2-3, is DVKVTQSSRYLVKRTGEKVFLECVQDMDHENMFWYRQDPGLGLRLIYFSYDVKMKEKGDIPEGYSVSREKKERFSLILESASTNQTSMYLCASSFPDRATDTQYFGPGTRLTVL.

The CDR3 sequence is CASSLQQTGINPLHF. As DNA, the CDR3 is TGTGCCAGCAGCCTACAGCAGACAGGGATAAATCCCCTCCACTTT. The chain uses TRBV6-2 or TRBV6-3 and TRBJ1-6; 7 bases align to TRBD1. The V gene's germline CDR1 is MNHEY and CDR2 SVGEGT. The CDR3 totals 15 residues. V lost 6 bases, J lost 13 bases, and 15 bases stayed unmatched.

The genes are TRBV4-1 and TRBJ2-1; a possible D gene is TRBD2 (7 bases). Trimming pared 8 bases from V and 4 bases from J, leaving 18 bases between. Germline V gene data show CDR1 as MGHRA and CDR2 as YSYEKL. This CDR3 has 15 residues. The CDR3 protein is CASRAKGEGYNEQFF. The CDR3 nucleotides are TGCGCCAGCCGAGCCAAGGGGGAGGGGTACAATGAGCAGTTCTTC.

The V call is TRBV4-1, the J call TRBJ1-2; TRBD1 matches at 7 bases. The CDR3 extends over 15 amino acids. The ends lost 1 base at V and 3 bases at J; junction bases unmatched: 5. Germline V lookup: CDR1 MGHRA, CDR2 YSYEKL. CDR3 region: CASSQGGTAHYGYTF. The CDR3, as DNA: TGCGCCAGCAGCCAAGGGGGGACAGCCCACTATGGCTACACCTTC.

The chain carries TRBV5-4 and TRBJ1-5; tentative D call: TRBD1 (5 bases). V lost 0 bases, J lost 2 bases, and 9 bases lay in between. Germline lookup yields CDR1 SGHNT and CDR2 YYREEE (reference sequence). This CDR3 has 15 amino acids. DNA of the CDR3: TGTGCCAGCAGCTTGGCGGGGGAAGGCAATCAGCCCCAGCATTTT. It is translated as CASSLAGEGNQPQHF. Full variable domain (missing parts from reference TRBV5-4 and TRBJ1-5): ETGVTQSPTHLIKTRGQQVTLRCSSQSGHNTVSWYQQALGQGPQFIFQYYREEENGRGNFPPRFSGLQFPNYSSELNVNALELDDSALYLCASSLAGEGNQPQHFGDGTRLSIL.

This chain joins TRBV12-3 or TRBV12-4 and TRBJ2-7; D gene unclear. The germline V and J ends were trimmed by 0 bases and 3 bases, with 9 bases remaining between them. The CDR3 extends over 14 amino acids. CDR3 loop: CASSLAGRLYEQYF. As DNA, the CDR3 is TGTGCCAGCAGTTTAGCCGGCAGACTCTACGAGCAGTACTTC.

The chain is built from TRBV2 and TRBJ2-3; D might be TRBD2 (5 bases). Germline V gene sequence: CDR1 SNHLY, CDR2 FYNNEI. The CDR3 covers 16 residues. V lost 0 bases to trimming and J lost 4 bases, with 14 bases between them. The CDR3 coding sequence is TGTGCCAGCAGTGAAGCGCGGGTAGGGCCTCCAGATACGCAGTATTTT. The encoded protein is CASSEARVGPPDTQYF.

This clonotype is classed as medium-sized. CDR3 protein: CASRVLATGNTEAFF. CDR3 DNA sequence: TGCGCCAGCCGAGTCTTAGCGACAGGGAACACTGAAGCTTTCTTT. The gene calls are TRBV4-3 and TRBJ1-1; a weak D match, TRBD1 (6 bases). The germline gives CDR1 LGHNA, CDR2 YSLEER. The CDR3 contains 15 residues. Trimming shortened V by 8 bases and J by 1 base, and 17 bases separated the two germline ends.

V is TRBV12-3 or TRBV12-4 and J is TRBJ2-5; D is unclear. This CDR3 region has 11 residues. The germline V and J ends were trimmed by 10 bases and 4 bases, with 10 bases remaining between them. This CDR3 reads CATKDGETQYF. The CDR3 DNA reads TGTGCCACCAAGGACGGAGAGACCCAGTACTTC.

The V call is TRBV18, the J call TRBJ2-3; D assignment may be TRBD1 or TRBD2 (6 bases each). V was clipped by 0 bases and J by 6 bases, with 13 bases between them. This CDR3 has 15 residues. Germline CDR1 reads KGHSH; CDR2 reads LQKENI. The CDR3 region is CASSPPSWGADTQYF. CDR3 nucleotide sequence: TGTGCCAGCTCACCACCTTCTTGGGGGGCCGATACGCAGTATTTT.

The rearrangement links TRBV29-1 to TRBJ2-6; D is possibly TRBD1 (5 bases). The CDR3 spans 14 residues. Germline V gives CDR1 SQVTM, CDR2 ANQGSEA. Between the trimmed V and J ends, which lost 5 bases and 1 base, there was a span of 9 bases. The CDR3 DNA reads as TGCAGCGTTCTGCAGGGTTCTGGGGCCAACGTCCTGACTTTC. Amino acids: CSVLQGSGANVLTF. The variable domain in full, completed from reference TRBV29-1 and TRBJ2-6, reads SAVISQKPSRDICQRGTSLTIQCQVDSQVTMMFWYRQQPGQSLTLIATANQGSEATYESGFVIDKFPISRPNLTFSTLTVSNMSPEDSSIYLCSVLQGSGANVLTFGAGSRLTVL.

The chain couples TRBV12-3 or TRBV12-4 to TRBJ1-5, with D maybe TRBD1 (6 bases). V was clipped by 6 bases and J by 1 base, with 13 bases between them. This CDR3 has 15 amino acids. CDR3 residues: CASSSGTPSNQPQHF. CDR3 DNA: TGTGCCAGCAGCTCCGGGACACCCAGCAATCAGCCCCAGCATTTT.

This chain links TRBV4-1 with TRBJ1-1; the match to TRBD1 covers 8 bases. V was clipped by 8 bases and J by 1 base; unmatched bases: 3. The CDR3 is 13 amino acids. Germline assignment: CDR1 MGHRA and CDR2 YSYEKL. The CDR3 spells CASFGQGNTEAFF. The CDR3 nucleotides read TGCGCCAGCTTCGGACAGGGGAACACTGAAGCTTTCTTT.

In DNA form, the CDR3 reads TGTGCCAGCAGTGCTACTTTACAGGGGATCTATGGCTACACCTTC. Encoded protein: CASSATLQGIYGYTF. The chain recombines TRBV27 with TRBJ1-2; TRBD1 agrees at 7 bases. This CDR3 has 15 amino acids. Germline values: CDR1 MNHEY, CDR2 SMNVEV (reference sequence). Trimming cost V 5 bases and J 4 bases; bases outside gene matches: 10.

This clonotype was seen just once. This rearrangement joins TRBV6-2 or TRBV6-3 to TRBJ1-2; 7 nucleotides agree with TRBD1. The CDR3 loop spans 15 amino acids. Germline CDR1 reads MNHEY; CDR2 reads SVGEGT. The V gene end was trimmed by 8 bases and the J gene end by 0 bases; junction bases not matched to a gene: 9. In DNA, the CDR3 is TGTGCCAGCTTCGACAGGGAAACAACTAACTATGGCTACACCTTC. Its translation is CASFDRETTNYGYTF.

The chain combines TRBV7-2 with TRBJ2-5; TRBD1 aligns across 8 bases. Germline trimming cut 4 bases from V and 0 bases from J; bases unmatched to any gene: 7. CDR3 size: 16 residues. The V gene's germline CDR1 is SGHTA and CDR2 FQGNSA. This chain's CDR3 is CASSSISDRDQETQYF. As DNA, the CDR3 is TGTGCCAGCAGCTCAATCTCGGACAGGGACCAAGAGACCCAGTACTTC.

The chain combines TRBV27 with TRBJ2-1; 7 bases agree with TRBD2. Per germline, CDR1 MNHEY and CDR2 SMNVEV (reference sequence). With V trimmed by 11 bases and J by 5 bases, 15 bases remained unmatched. CDR3 size: 15 residues. CDR3: CASSWGGGPHNEQFF. CDR3 DNA sequence: TGTGCCTCCAGTTGGGGGGGAGGGCCCCACAATGAGCAGTTCTTC.

This clonotype was counted a few times. The chain carries TRBV7-9 and TRBJ2-5, with TRBD1 identical over 9 bases. J was trimmed by 4 bases and V by 5 bases; bases with no gene match: 8. The CDR3 has 15 residues. CDR1 SEHNR and CDR2 FQNEAQ come from the germline V gene (reference sequence). The CDR3 is CASSHEQGAGETQYF. The CDR3 region has the DNA TGTGCCAGCAGCCATGAACAGGGGGCAGGAGAGACCCAGTACTTC.

The chain is built from TRBV5-5 and TRBJ1-1; unclear D gene. The CDR3 has 13 residues. Germline values: CDR1 SGHKS, CDR2 YYEKEE (reference sequence). V dropped 2 bases and J dropped 7 bases, with 12 bases sitting between them. CDR3 sequence: CASSFEVGFEAFF. CDR3 bases: TGTGCCAGCAGCTTTGAGGTAGGGTTTGAAGCTTTCTTT. Using reference TRBV5-5 and TRBJ1-1 for the parts outside the CDR3, the full variable domain is DAGVTQSPTHLIKTRGQQVTLRCSPISGHKSVSWYQQVLGQGPQFIFQYYEKEERGRGNFPDRFSARQFPNYSSELNVNALLLGDSALYLCASSFEVGFEAFFGQGTRLTVV.

The chain carries TRBV4-3 and TRBJ1-1; TRBD1 agrees at 10 bases. Germline CDR1 LGHNA, CDR2 YSLEER. There are 19 residues in the CDR3. The V and J ends lost 1 base and 1 base, in that order; junction bases with no gene match: 12. The CDR3 sequence is CASSQGPTGGTGGNTEAFF. CDR3 sequence (DNA): TGCGCCAGCAGCCAAGGCCCGACAGGGGGCACGGGCGGGAACACTGAAGCTTTCTTT.

This clonotype was seen only once. V usage is TRBV6-2 or TRBV6-3 and J usage is TRBJ2-1; 10 bases align to TRBD2. The germline V gene encodes CDR1 MNHEY and CDR2 SVGEGT. There are 16 residues in the CDR3. After removal of 5 bases from V and 6 bases from J, the junction contained 10 bases not matched to a gene. CDR3 sequence reads: CASSQWEREGPNEQFF. CDR3 sequence (DNA): TGTGCCAGCAGTCAGTGGGAGCGGGAGGGCCCCAATGAGCAGTTCTTC.

This chain uses TRBV29-1 with TRBJ2-2; D ambiguous. CDR1 and CDR2 from the germline V gene are SQVTM and ANQGSEA. The CDR3 is 12 residues long. Trimming took off 4 bases at V and 7 bases at J, with 10 bases between the two ends. The CDR3 protein is CSVARVGGELFF. The CDR3 DNA is TGCAGCGTTGCTAGGGTCGGCGGGGAGCTGTTTTTT.

The chain links TRBV6-4 to TRBJ2-3; 11 positions agree with TRBD2. CDR3 length: 15 residues. J gave up 1 base and V 5 bases, and 2 bases lay outside the gene matches. CDR1 and CDR2 (germline): MRHNA, SNTAGT. The CDR3 sequence: CASSSLAGGTDTQYF. The CDR3 DNA follows: TGTGCCAGCAGTTCACTAGCGGGGGGCACAGATACGCAGTATTTT.

The J gene is TRBJ2-7, the V gene TRBV28; weak D call: TRBD2 (5 bases). Germline CDR1 reads MDHEN; CDR2 reads SYDVKM. The CDR3 contains 15 residues. V lost 2 bases and J lost 6, with 17 bases in between. The chain's CDR3 is CASSLMTLRGIEQYF. DNA of the CDR3: TGTGCCAGCAGTTTAATGACACTCCGGGGAATCGAGCAGTACTTC.

The V gene is TRBV12-3 or TRBV12-4, the J gene TRBJ2-1; possible D gene TRBD2, 6 bases. CDR3 length equals 14 residues. V was pared by 8 bases and J by 5 bases, with 16 bases between. The CDR3 sequence: CASGVRRGNNEQFF. CDR3 DNA sequence: TGTGCCAGCGGGGTAAGGCGGGGTAACAATGAGCAGTTCTTC.

The chain uses TRBV6-2 or TRBV6-3 and TRBJ1-1; D remains unclear. Per germline, CDR1 MNHEY and CDR2 SVGEGT. V dropped 5 bases and J dropped 0 bases, with 7 bases sitting between them. The CDR3 has 13 amino acids. This CDR3 is CASSILMNTEAFF. CDR3 nucleotides: TGTGCCAGCAGTATCCTCATGAACACTGAAGCTTTCTTT.

The rearrangement joins TRBV5-8 to TRBJ2-3, with a tentative D call TRBD1 (5 bases). Germline V CDR1 and CDR2: SGHTS, YDEGEE. This CDR3 contains 15 residues. V shed 2 bases and J shed 2 bases, with 12 bases lying between them. CDR3 sequence (DNA): TGTGCCAGCAGCTTTAGGGGCGGCTCCACAGATACGCAGTATTTT. Amino acid sequence: CASSFRGGSTDTQYF.

This clonotype came up once. V is TRBV19 and J is TRBJ1-3, with D hard to call. Germline values: CDR1 LNHDA, CDR2 SQIVND (reference sequence). The CDR3 extends over 13 amino acids. Deletions cut 7 bases from V and 0 bases from J, with 7 bases between. The DNA of the CDR3 is TGTGCCAGTAATGAGGTCTCTGGAAACACCATATATTTT. It translates to CASNEVSGNTIYF.